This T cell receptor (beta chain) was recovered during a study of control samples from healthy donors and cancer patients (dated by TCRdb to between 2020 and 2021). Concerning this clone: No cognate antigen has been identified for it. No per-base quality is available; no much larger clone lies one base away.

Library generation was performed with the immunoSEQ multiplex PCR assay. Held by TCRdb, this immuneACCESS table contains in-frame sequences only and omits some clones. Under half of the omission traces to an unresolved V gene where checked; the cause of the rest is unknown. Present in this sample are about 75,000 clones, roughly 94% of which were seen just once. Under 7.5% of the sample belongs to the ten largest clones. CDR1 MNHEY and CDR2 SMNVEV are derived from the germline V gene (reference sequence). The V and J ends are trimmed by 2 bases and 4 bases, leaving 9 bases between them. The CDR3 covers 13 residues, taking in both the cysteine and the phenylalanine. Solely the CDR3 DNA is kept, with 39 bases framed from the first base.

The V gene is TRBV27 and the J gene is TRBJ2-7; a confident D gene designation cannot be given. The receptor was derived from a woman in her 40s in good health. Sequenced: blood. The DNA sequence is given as TGTGCCAGCAGTTTAGGTCTGCTGTACGAGCAGTACTTC. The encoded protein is CASSLGLLYEQYF.